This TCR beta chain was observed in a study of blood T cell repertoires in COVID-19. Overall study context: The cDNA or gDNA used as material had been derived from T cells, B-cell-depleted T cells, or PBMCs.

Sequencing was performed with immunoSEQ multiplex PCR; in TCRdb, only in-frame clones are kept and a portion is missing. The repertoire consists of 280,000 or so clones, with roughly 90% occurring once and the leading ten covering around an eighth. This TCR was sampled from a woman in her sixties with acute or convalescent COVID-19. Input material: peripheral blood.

In DNA, the CDR3 is TGTGCCAGCGCATTAATAGAGGGACAGGGGTTGTGGGAGCAGTACTTC. Protein sequence: CASALIEGQGLWEQYF. This chain connects TRBV27 to TRBJ2-7; 10 nucleotides agree with TRBD1. J gave up 7 bases and V 8 bases, and 17 bases lay outside the gene matches. Germline CDR1 MNHEY, CDR2 SMNVEV (reference sequence). CDR3 length equals 16 residues.